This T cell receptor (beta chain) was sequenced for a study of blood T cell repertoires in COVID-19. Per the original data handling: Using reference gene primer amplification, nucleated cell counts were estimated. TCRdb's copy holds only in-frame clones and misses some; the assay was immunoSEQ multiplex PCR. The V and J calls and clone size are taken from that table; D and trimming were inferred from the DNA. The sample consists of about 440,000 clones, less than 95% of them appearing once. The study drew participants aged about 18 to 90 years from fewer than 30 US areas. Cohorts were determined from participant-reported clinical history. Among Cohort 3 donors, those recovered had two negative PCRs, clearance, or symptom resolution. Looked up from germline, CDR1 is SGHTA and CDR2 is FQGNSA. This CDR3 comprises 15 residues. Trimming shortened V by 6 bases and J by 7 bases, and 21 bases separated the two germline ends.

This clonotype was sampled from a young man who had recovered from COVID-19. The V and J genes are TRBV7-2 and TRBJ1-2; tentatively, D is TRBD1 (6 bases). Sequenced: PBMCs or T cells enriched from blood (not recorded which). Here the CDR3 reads CASSRQAPPLGGYTF. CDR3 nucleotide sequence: TGTGCCAGCAGTAGACAGGCCCCCCCCCTTGGTGGCTACACCTTC.